This T cell receptor (beta chain) was recorded in a study of T-cell reconstitution after alpha-beta-depleted transplantation in children. A library of TCRbeta sequences, prepared with unique molecular identifiers, was generated. Each CDR3 protein gets one entry after TCRdb re-called the PCR reads with MiXCR. The table records nearly 350,000 distinct CDR3 sequences, 15% to 20% of them present only once. CDR1 and CDR2 from the germline V gene are MDHEN and SYDVKM. The CDR3 sequence is 18 residues long. Trimming took off 1 base at V and 8 bases at J, with 23 bases between the two ends. This clonotype originated in a male patient aged 2-9 years who had a stem cell transplant for acute lymphoblastic leukemia, so the T cells may come from the graft donor. The source was PBMCs, mostly from graft donor cells, collected 360 days after TCRalphabeta/CD19-depleted stem cell transplant. This chain links TRBV28 with TRBJ1-4; the D gene is possibly TRBD1 (5 bases). The CDR3 nucleotides are TGTGCCAGCAGTTTATCCGGGGACCCCACACCCCTAATCGAAAAACTGTTTTTT. Its protein product is CASSLSGDPTPLIEKLFF.